The present entry profiles one T cell receptor (beta chain) with its context. Its antigen is unknown. Profiled with immunoSEQ multiplex PCR; TCRdb holds only in-frame clones, not every one. The sample consists of 150,000 to 200,000 clones, 84% of them appearing once. This sample stems from a study of cytomegalovirus exposure and HLA in healthy donors. Donors came from a validation cohort of some 110 subjects, distinct from the first 666-subject cohort. Whole-study findings and limits: One later analysis, an examination of the 100 to 150 validation repertoires, found that first-cohort TCR clusters tended to co-occur in them. Approximately 160 TCR beta chains were listed as cytomegalovirus-associated. In vitro work confirmed that a few CMV-associated chains recognize CMV antigens.

The CDR3 is 14 residues long. Germline lookup yields CDR1 SGHTA and CDR2 FQGNSA. Trimming left V 5 bases short and J 2 bases short, with 13 bases between. The sequenced material came from PBMCs. The sequence came from a man aged 18 to 29 in good health and CMV-seropositive. The chain carries TRBV7-2 and TRBJ2-7; perhaps TRBD1 as D (5 bases). CDR3 loop: CASSPGHRPYEQYF. In DNA form, the CDR3 reads TGTGCCAGCAGCCCAGGGCACAGGCCCTACGAGCAGTACTTC.